Included here is one T cell receptor (beta chain) sequence, with context. The antigen remains unidentified. The PCR contained 60 Vbeta and 13 Jbeta primers. TCRdb's table, derived via immunoSEQ multiplex PCR, lists solely in-frame clones and lacks some. The data contain some 130,000 clones, 76% of them singletons. CDR3 length equals 14 residues. Per the germline V gene, CDR1 is SGHRS and CDR2 is YFSETQ. Trimming removed 1 base from V and 7 bases from J, with 11 bases in between. The entry originates in a study of cytomegalovirus exposure and HLA in healthy donors. Study background: Some 91 million unique TCRs from HLA-typed donors were held in an early release of data.

Study-level findings and limits: In an earlier analysis, about 87% or about 30%: the productive usage of most TCR beta V segments.

What was sequenced was PBMCs. This TCR was sampled from a man between 40 and 49 years old in good health and CMV-seronegative. The genes are TRBV5-1 and TRBJ2-2; D is undetermined. CDR3: CASSLLAVHGELFF. CDR3 DNA sequence: TGCGCCAGCAGCTTGTTGGCGGTTCACGGGGAGCTGTTTTTT. The whole variable domain, remainder taken from reference TRBV5-1 and TRBJ2-2, is KAGVTQTPRYLIKTRGQQVTLSCSPISGHRSVSWYQQTPGQGLQFLFEYFSETQRNKGNFPGRFSGRQFSNSRSEMNVSTLELGDSALYLCASSLLAVHGELFFGEGSRLTVL.